This passage covers 18 T cell receptor beta chains from one sample sequenced in a study of blood T cell repertoires in COVID-19. Measured with immunoSEQ multiplex PCR; TCRdb has only the in-frame clones, and not every one. The sample includes 150,000 or so clones, about 90% of them seen just once. Sequencing was carried out using peripheral blood. The receptor source for this set is a man younger than 45 with COVID-19, enrolled during active disease.

V gene TRBV6-1 combines with J gene TRBJ2-3, with TRBD1 matching over 8 bases. The CDR3 has 15 amino acids. V lost 1 base and J lost 2; bases outside the gene matches: 2. CDR1 and CDR2 (germline): MNHNS, SASEGT. For the CDR3, the DNA is TGTGCCAGCAGTGAAGGGACAGGGCACACAGATACGCAGTATTTT. This sequence encodes CASSEGTGHTDTQYF.

V gene TRBV7-2 combines with J gene TRBJ2-7; D is undetermined. The germline V gene has CDR1 SGHTA and CDR2 FQGNSA. The length of the CDR3 is 14 residues. With 4 bases removed from V and 2 bases from J, the gap between germline ends came to 12 bases. The chain's CDR3 is CASSSTNGAYEQYF. DNA for the CDR3: TGTGCCAGCAGCTCCACGAACGGAGCCTACGAGCAGTACTTC.

DNA for the CDR3: TGTGCCTGGAGTGTCGGGACAGTTAATGAAAAACTGTTTTTT. It encodes CAWSVGTVNEKLFF. This chain uses TRBV30 with TRBJ1-4; 7 nucleotides align to TRBD1. The CDR3 runs 14 residues. CDR1 GTSNPN and CDR2 SVGIG come from the germline V gene (reference sequence). J gave up 4 bases and V 0 bases, and 2 bases lay outside the gene matches.

The rearrangement joins TRBV5-4 to TRBJ2-3; 7 nucleotides line up with TRBD2. The CDR3 is made up of 18 amino acids. Germline V lookup: CDR1 SGHNT, CDR2 YYREEE (reference sequence). V lost 0 bases, J lost 4 bases, and 14 bases stayed unmatched. This chain's CDR3 is CASSLELAATTEADTQYF. In DNA form, the CDR3 reads TGTGCCAGCAGCTTGGAGCTAGCGGCCACCACGGAGGCAGATACGCAGTATTTT. The variable domain in full, with the rest retrieved from reference TRBV5-4 and TRBJ2-3, is ETGVTQSPTHLIKTRGQQVTLRCSSQSGHNTVSWYQQALGQGPQFIFQYYREEENGRGNFPPRFSGLQFPNYSSELNVNALELDDSALYLCASSLELAATTEADTQYFGPGTRLTVL.

The chain links TRBV6-5 to TRBJ2-1; TRBD1 matches at 9 bases. This CDR3 is 15 amino acids long. V trimming: 5 bases; J trimming: 2 bases; junction bases outside the gene matches: 4. Germline CDR1 MNHEY, CDR2 SVGAGI. CDR3 amino acids: CASSPQGAPYNEQFF. As DNA, the CDR3 is TGTGCCAGCAGTCCACAGGGGGCCCCCTACAATGAGCAGTTCTTC.

This chain joins TRBV3-1 (or the pseudogene TRBV3-2) and TRBJ2-7, with 7 bases fitting TRBD1. Germline-derived CDR1 and CDR2 are LGHDT and YNNKEL (reference sequence). V lost 6 bases, J lost 6 bases, and 11 bases stayed unmatched. This CDR3 contains 14 residues. CDR3 nucleotide sequence: TGTGCCAGCAGTCCGGACAGGCTAAAGCGCGAGCAGTACTTC. Residues: CASSPDRLKREQYF.

The V and J genes are TRBV29-1 and TRBJ2-7; 10 positions agree with TRBD1. Looked up from germline, CDR1 is SQVTM and CDR2 is ANQGSEA. V shed 1 base, J shed 4 bases, and the junction held 4 bases outside the gene matches. The CDR3 contains 14 residues. The CDR3, as DNA: TGCAGCGTTGAAGGACAGGGGGCCCAATACGAGCAGTACTTC. Translated, it gives CSVEGQGAQYEQYF.

V is TRBV9 and J is TRBJ1-5; weak D call: TRBD1 (5 bases). CDR1 SGDLS and CDR2 YYNGEE come from the germline V gene. The CDR3 covers 15 residues. V lost 4 bases, J lost 2 bases, and 13 bases lay in between. The CDR3 loop is CASSQAGVGNQPQHF. The DNA of the CDR3 is TGTGCCAGCAGCCAGGCGGGGGTGGGCAATCAGCCCCAGCATTTT. Using reference TRBV9 and TRBJ1-5 for the parts outside the CDR3, the full variable domain is DSGVTQTPKHLITATGQRVTLRCSPRSGDLSVYWYQQSLDQGLQFLIQYYNGEERAKGNILERFSAQQFPDLHSELNLSSLELGDSALYFCASSQAGVGNQPQHFGDGTRLSIL.

The chain couples TRBV7-9 to TRBJ2-1, with 11 bases matching TRBD2. The CDR3 is 18 amino acids. Germline assignment: CDR1 SEHNR and CDR2 FQNEAQ (reference sequence). Trimming at V came to 3 bases and at J to 0 bases, leaving 7 bases not matched to a gene. The CDR3 DNA sequence: TGTGCCAGCAGCTTTCCTAGCGGGGGGCCGAGCTCCTACAATGAGCAGTTCTTC. This encodes CASSFPSGGPSSYNEQFF.

This chain joins TRBV7-2 and TRBJ2-7; D is possibly TRBD1 (7 bases). The CDR3 is 16 amino acids. V was pared by 5 bases and J by 7 bases, with 24 bases between. Germline V lookup: CDR1 SGHTA, CDR2 FQGNSA. CDR3 nucleotides: TGTGCCAGCAGCACTCGAGGGGGGACAGCCCTTGGGGAGCAGTACTTC. Its translation is CASSTRGGTALGEQYF.

This chain uses TRBV7-3 with TRBJ1-2, with TRBD1 matching over 10 bases. This CDR3 contains 21 residues. J gave up 5 bases and V 0 bases, and 21 bases lay outside the gene matches. Germline V gene lookup returns CDR1 SGHTA and CDR2 FQGTGA. The CDR3 is CASSLTGGALRQGAPGYGYTF. Written as DNA, the CDR3 is TGTGCCAGCAGCTTAACAGGGGGAGCCCTCAGACAGGGGGCGCCGGGATATGGCTACACCTTC.

The chain is built from TRBV5-6 and TRBJ1-6; the D gene is possibly TRBD1 (6 bases). The CDR3 covers 16 residues. Trimming pared 2 bases from V and 8 bases from J, leaving 17 bases between. Germline CDR1 is SGHDT and CDR2 is YYEEEE. CDR3 protein: CASSFDGGQSHSPLHF. CDR3 in DNA: TGTGCCAGCAGCTTCGACGGGGGGCAATCGCATTCACCCCTCCACTTT. Full variable domain (missing parts from reference TRBV5-6 and TRBJ1-6): DAGVTQSPTHLIKTRGQQVTLRCSPKSGHDTVSWYQQALGQGPQFIFQYYEEEERQRGNFPDRFSGHQFPNYSSELNVNALLLGDSALYLCASSFDGGQSHSPLHFGNGTRLTVT.

This rearrangement joins TRBV7-3 to TRBJ2-1, with D perhaps TRBD1 (6 bases). CDR3 size: 12 residues. V was trimmed by 5 bases and J by 7 bases, leaving 9 bases between them. Germline CDR1 reads SGHTA; CDR2 reads FQGTGA. CDR3 bases: TGTGCCAGCAGCAACGACAGGAATGAGCAGTTCTTC. Translating gives CASSNDRNEQFF.

This chain uses TRBV4-3 with TRBJ2-3; the match to TRBD2 covers 15 bases. The J segment lost 6 bases and the V segment lost 1 base, leaving 14 bases of the junction unmatched. CDR3 size: 20 residues. Per the germline V gene, CDR1 is LGHNA and CDR2 is YSLEER. Here the CDR3 DNA reads TGCGCCAGCAGCCAAGTCTGGGGCAGGACTAGCGGGAGGGCTAGGGATACGCAGTATTTT. Encoded protein: CASSQVWGRTSGRARDTQYF.

For the CDR3, the DNA is TGTGCCAGCAGCTTACGGCAGGTTAACTATGGCTACACCTTC. Its protein product is CASSLRQVNYGYTF. The chain links TRBV11-2 to TRBJ1-2; D uncertain. The length of the CDR3 is 14 residues. Trimming pared 2 bases from V and 1 base from J, leaving 8 bases between. Germline V CDR1 and CDR2: SGHAT, FQNNGV.

The CDR3 DNA follows: TGTGCCTGGAGTGTCCTCACAGATACGCAGTATTTT. This translates into CAWSVLTDTQYF. The chain is built from TRBV30 and TRBJ2-3; no definite D call. This CDR3 has 12 residues. Trimming took off 0 bases at V and 2 bases at J, with 3 bases between the two ends. In germline, CDR1 is GTSNPN, CDR2 SVGIG (reference sequence).

The gene calls are TRBV6-2 or TRBV6-3 and TRBJ2-7, with TRBD1 identical over 8 bases. The length of the CDR3 is 16 residues. Germline V CDR1 and CDR2: MNHEY, SVGEGT. Trimming removed 5 bases from V and 2 bases from J; junction bases left unmatched: 11. The chain's CDR3 is CASSTAGTGRAYEQYF. CDR3 DNA: TGTGCCAGCAGTACCGCCGGGACAGGAAGAGCCTACGAGCAGTACTTC.

This clone was seen once. J is TRBJ1-5 and V is TRBV4-2; a possible D gene is TRBD1 (5 bases). Germline V gives CDR1 LGHNA, CDR2 YNFKEQ. The CDR3 runs 16 residues. The V end lost 0 bases, the J end lost 6 bases, and 15 bases lay between the germline ends. CDR3 nucleotides: TGTGCCAGCAGCCAAGAAGGGCAGGGTAACCGTCAGCCCCAGCATTTT. Translation gives CASSQEGQGNRQPQHF.